Included here is one T cell receptor (beta chain) sequence, with context. TCRdb analysed the RT-PCR reads with MiXCR anew, one entry per CDR3 protein. The sample carries about 96,000 distinct CDR3 sequences, about 44% recorded once. The CDR3 loop spans 12 amino acids. Deletions cut 9 bases from V and 8 bases from J, with 16 bases between. The data were taken from a study of patients and donors after allogeneic stem cell transplantation. The sequencing sample was made of blood, either unsorted or a sorted T cell fraction (not recorded which). This chain links TRBV12-3 or TRBV12-4 with TRBJ1-1; no clear D. This receptor was taken from a human donor who was either an allogeneic HSCT recipient or a stem cell or donor lymphocyte infusion donor (not recorded which). It is not recorded whose cells these are; they may come from a transplant donor. CDR3 DNA: TGTGCCAGTCTCTCCGACCCGGGGGAAGCTTTCTTT. Translation gives CASLSDPGEAFF.